This T cell receptor beta chain came from a study of T cells in tuberculosis. The data were produced by immunoSEQ multiplex PCR, yet TCRdb's version contains in-frame clones alone and is incomplete. The repertoire includes 29,000 or so clones, 93% of them detected once, and 4% to 5.5% sits in the top ten. As regards this clone: Its specificity is unknown.

General study findings and limits: GMM-specific TCRs were nearer to active tuberculosis alpha repertoires, suggesting expansion. Shorter CDR3-alpha in active tuberculosis partly drove smaller distances. Active tuberculosis cases were adults; controls were adolescents.

V lost 2 bases and J 1 base, leaving 11 bases between the germline ends. The CDR3 covers 16 residues. In germline, CDR1 is MDHEN, CDR2 SYDVKM. At study entry, adolescents had tuberculin skin tests and IGRA screening. Sequenced input: PBMCs. The clonotype comes from a donor between 10 and 29 years old with latent tuberculosis or without tuberculosis infection. The chain employs TRBV28 and TRBJ1-4; D is perhaps TRBD1 (5 bases). CDR3 sequence reads: CASSLKGLGTNEKLFF. CDR3 bases: TGTGCCAGCAGTTTAAAGGGGCTGGGAACTAATGAAAAACTGTTTTTT.